Listed here are 6 T cell receptor beta chains from one sample, sequenced in a study of blood T cell repertoires in COVID-19. Sequencing was performed with immunoSEQ multiplex PCR; in TCRdb, only in-frame clones are kept and a portion is missing. Counted here are about 180,000 clones, about 85% occurring once; the ten biggest clones make up 6.2%. The sample comprised PBMCs or T cells enriched from blood (not recorded which). Receptors were obtained from a middle-aged man who had recovered from COVID-19.

The J gene is TRBJ2-1, the V gene TRBV11-2; a possible D gene is TRBD1 (6 bases). CDR3 length: 15 amino acids. Trimming removed 1 base from V and 3 bases from J, with 10 bases in between. The germline CDR1 and CDR2 sequences are SGHAT and FQNNGV. This CDR3 is CASSLGGGYYNEQFF. DNA for the CDR3: TGTGCCAGCAGCTTAGGAGGGGGTTACTACAATGAGCAGTTCTTC. Variable domain in full (rest from reference TRBV11-2 and TRBJ2-1): EAGVAQSPRYKIIEKRQSVAFWCNPISGHATLYWYQQILGQGPKLLIQFQNNGVVDDSQLPKDRFSAERLKGVDSTLKIQPAKLEDSAVYLCASSLGGGYYNEQFFGPGTRLTVL.

This clone has just a few counts. The chain is built from TRBV2 and TRBJ2-5; possible D gene TRBD2, 5 bases. Looked up from germline, CDR1 is SNHLY and CDR2 is FYNNEI. Trimming shortened V by 8 bases and J by 5 bases, and 15 bases separated the two germline ends. The length of the CDR3 is 13 residues. CDR3 sequence (DNA): TGTGCCAGCGGGAGCTTCGCCGGGGAGACCCAGTACTTC. It specifies CASGSFAGETQYF.

This chain uses TRBV28 with TRBJ1-3; 7 nucleotides line up with TRBD1. Losses at the gene ends were 8 bases for V and 3 bases for J; bases not matched to a gene: 7. The CDR3 consists of 14 residues. Germline V gene data show CDR1 as MDHEN and CDR2 as SYDVKM. CDR3 in amino acids: CASRPSGGGNTIYF. The CDR3 DNA follows: TGTGCCAGCCGCCCGTCAGGGGGTGGAAACACCATATATTTT.

The V gene is TRBV18, the J gene TRBJ1-1; D gene unclear. There are 12 residues in the CDR3. The V gene's germline CDR1 is KGHSH and CDR2 LQKENI. Trimming shortened V by 3 bases and J by 11 bases, and 13 bases separated the two germline ends. Here the CDR3 reads CASSPEGLGAFF. Written as DNA, the CDR3 is TGTGCCAGCTCACCCGAGGGTCTCGGGGCTTTCTTT.

In its sample, this clone was seen once. The chain is built from TRBV5-1 and TRBJ2-3, with 7 bases identical to TRBD2. This CDR3 contains 14 residues. V lost 7 bases, J lost 4 bases, and 9 bases stayed unmatched. The germline V gene encodes CDR1 SGHRS and CDR2 YFSETQ. The CDR3 loop is CASSSREAADTQYF. CDR3 DNA sequence: TGCGCCAGCTCATCTCGGGAGGCGGCAGATACGCAGTATTTT.

This rearrangement joins TRBV11-2 to TRBJ1-2; the D gene is possibly TRBD1 (5 bases). This CDR3 spans 18 amino acids. In germline, CDR1 is SGHAT, CDR2 FQNNGV. V was pared by 1 base and J by 2 bases, with 20 bases between. CDR3 bases: TGTGCCAGCAGCTTAGTTGGGGGACTCTTGGCTGCAAACTATGGCTACACCTTC. Its protein is CASSLVGGLLAANYGYTF.